Shown below are 18 T cell receptor beta chains from a single sample sequenced in a study of PD-1 blockade in classical Hodgkin lymphoma. All trial patients relapsed after autologous stem cell transplantation. Assay used: immunoSEQ multiplex PCR; TCRdb lists only in-frame clones, some missing. The sample yields more than 25,000 clones, 78% seen once. This sample comprised peripheral blood mononuclear cells (PBMCs), obtained before the second cycle of nivolumab. These TCRs come from a human donor with classical Hodgkin lymphoma.

The chain joins TRBV9 to TRBJ1-5; 9 nucleotides agree with TRBD1. Trimming cost V 3 bases and J 9 bases; bases outside gene matches: 4. Germline-derived CDR1 and CDR2 are SGDLS and YYNGEE. This CDR3 contains 13 residues. The CDR3 reads CASSATGGAPQHF. DNA for the CDR3: TGTGCCAGCAGCGCCACAGGGGGCGCGCCCCAGCATTTT.

This clone has a single count. The J gene is TRBJ1-1, the V gene TRBV19, with 8 nucleotides matching TRBD1. V shed 2 bases, J shed 6 bases, and the junction held 11 bases outside the gene matches. Germline V lookup: CDR1 LNHDA, CDR2 SQIVND (reference sequence). CDR3 length: 16 residues. CDR3 sequence (DNA): TGTGCCAGTAGTATATTGGGACAGGTTCGTGTCGCTGAAGCTTTCTTT. This encodes CASSILGQVRVAEAFF.

The genes are TRBV11-1 and TRBJ2-3; D may be TRBD1 (6 bases). Per the germline V gene, CDR1 is SGHAT and CDR2 is FQDESV (reference sequence). V dropped 4 bases and J dropped 4 bases, with 9 bases sitting between them. There are 13 residues in the CDR3. The CDR3 bases are TGTGCCAGCAGCTCACCAGGGGCAGATACGCAGTATTTT. Translated, it gives CASSSPGADTQYF.

V usage is TRBV2 and J usage is TRBJ1-5; maybe TRBD1 (5 bases). Germline values: CDR1 SNHLY, CDR2 FYNNEI. The V end lost 4 bases, the J end lost 1 base, and 11 bases lay between the germline ends. The CDR3 length is 15 residues. CDR3 protein: CASSGWSGSNQPQHF. CDR3 bases: TGTGCCAGCAGTGGGTGGTCAGGGAGCAATCAGCCCCAGCATTTT.

The chain carries TRBV5-5 and TRBJ2-5; 12 bases fit TRBD1. The V gene end was trimmed by 1 base and the J gene end by 5 bases; junction bases not matched to a gene: 6. The CDR3 runs 16 residues. From germline, CDR1 is SGHKS and CDR2 YYEKEE (reference sequence). CDR3 protein: CASSLTGTGGRETQYF. In nucleotides, the CDR3 is TGTGCCAGCAGCTTGACCGGGACAGGGGGCCGCGAGACCCAGTACTTC.

The chain has TRBV9 and TRBJ2-6; D is ambiguous. CDR3 length equals 13 residues. Germline values: CDR1 SGDLS, CDR2 YYNGEE. Between the trimmed V and J ends, which lost 5 bases and 2 bases, there was a span of 5 bases. The CDR3 nucleotides are TGTGCCAGCAGTTCTACTGGGGCCAACGTCCTGACTTTC. Translation gives CASSSTGANVLTF.

This chain links TRBV10-3 with TRBJ1-2; D gene ambiguous. The germline gives CDR1 ENHRY, CDR2 SYGVKD. The V end lost 2 bases, the J end lost 4 bases, and 11 bases lay between the germline ends. The CDR3 is made up of 14 amino acids. The CDR3 region has the DNA TGTGCCATCAGTGAGAGGCTGACTGGCTATGGCTACACCTTC. Translation: CAISERLTGYGYTF.

The rearrangement links TRBV29-1 to TRBJ1-2, with D possibly matching TRBD1 (5 bases). V dropped 5 bases and J dropped 3 bases, with 13 bases sitting between them. Germline values: CDR1 SQVTM, CDR2 ANQGSEA. This CDR3 comprises 13 residues. The CDR3 loop reads CSVSGLGDYGYTF. The CDR3 DNA reads as TGCAGCGTTTCGGGGCTCGGAGACTATGGCTACACCTTC. The variable domain in full, with the rest retrieved from reference TRBV29-1 and TRBJ1-2, is SAVISQKPSRDICQRGTSLTIQCQVDSQVTMMFWYRQQPGQSLTLIATANQGSEATYESGFVIDKFPISRPNLTFSTLTVSNMSPEDSSIYLCSVSGLGDYGYTFGSGTRLTVV.

The rearrangement uses TRBV11-3 and TRBJ2-7, with TRBD1 matching 9 bases. Losses at the gene ends were 5 bases for V and 4 bases for J; bases not matched to a gene: 9. This CDR3 is built from 15 residues. The germline V gene has CDR1 SGHNT and CDR2 YENEEA. CDR3 bases: TGTGCCAGCAGCCACCCCGGGACAGGGATATACGAGCAGTACTTC. As protein: CASSHPGTGIYEQYF.

The V call is TRBV9, the J call TRBJ1-1; unclear D gene. V gave up 1 base and J gave up 0 bases, with 4 bases separating them. CDR1 and CDR2 from the germline V gene are SGDLS and YYNGEE. CDR3 length: 13 amino acids. CDR3 sequence (DNA): TGTGCCAGCAGCGTACAAATGAACACTGAAGCTTTCTTT. The encoded protein is CASSVQMNTEAFF.

The table lists this clone with a count of one. This chain links TRBV5-3 with TRBJ1-1; D is unclear. TRBV5-3 is labeled an ORF, and its function is uncertain. The CDR3 spans 15 residues. The V end was cut by 3 bases, the J end by 1 base, with 13 bases between. CDR3 region: CARSCFGPWNTEAFF. In DNA form, the CDR3 reads TGTGCCAGAAGCTGTTTCGGCCCATGGAACACTGAAGCTTTCTTT.

CDR3 sequence reads: CASSETAQETQYF. CDR3 DNA sequence: TGTGCCAGCAGTGAGACAGCTCAAGAGACCCAGTACTTC. The chain joins TRBV2 to TRBJ2-5, with D maybe TRBD1 (5 bases). In germline, CDR1 is SNHLY, CDR2 FYNNEI. Trimming took 3 bases from V and 2 from J, leaving 7 bases between them. The CDR3 sequence is 13 residues long.

V is TRBV2 and J is TRBJ1-2; weak D call: TRBD1 (5 bases). Germline CDR1 SNHLY, CDR2 FYNNEI. This CDR3 spans 18 amino acids. V lost 3 bases, J lost 4 bases, and 24 bases lay in between. CDR3 protein: CASSEGGQGFSFGYGYTF. The CDR3, as DNA: TGTGCCAGCAGTGAGGGAGGGCAGGGCTTTAGCTTCGGCTATGGCTACACCTTC. The full variable domain, its missing parts supplied by reference TRBV2 and TRBJ1-2, is EPEVTQTPSHQVTQMGQEVILRCVPISNHLYFYWYRQILGQKVEFLVSFYNNEISEKSEIFDDQFSVERPDGSNFTLKIRSTKLEDSAMYFCASSEGGQGFSFGYGYTFGSGTRLTVV.

The chain carries TRBV30 and TRBJ1-4, with D tentatively TRBD1 (6 bases). CDR1 is GTSNPN, CDR2 SVGIG, per germline (reference sequence). V was pared by 3 bases and J by 7 bases, with 21 bases between. This CDR3 has 16 residues. CDR3 in amino acids: CAWRGGHGGRVEKLFF. Here the CDR3 DNA reads TGTGCCTGGAGGGGGGGACATGGGGGGCGCGTTGAAAAACTGTTTTTT.

The chain has TRBV28 and TRBJ2-1; D is possibly TRBD1 or TRBD2 (5 bases each). Germline CDR1 reads MDHEN; CDR2 reads SYDVKM. The CDR3 is 16 amino acids. The V gene lost 4 bases and the J gene lost 5 bases, with 18 bases spanning the gap. The CDR3 here is CASSSLAASGHNEQFF. CDR3 coding DNA: TGTGCCAGCAGTTCTCTGGCGGCGTCGGGACACAATGAGCAGTTCTTC.

The chain is built from TRBV7-2 and TRBJ1-1, with TRBD1 as a possible D gene (6 bases). There are 15 residues in the CDR3. The germline CDR1 and CDR2 sequences are SGHTA and FQGNSA. V was clipped by 5 bases and J by 1 base, with 14 bases between them. In DNA, the CDR3 is TGTGCCAGCAGCCCCTGGGGGGCGAGGAACACTGAAGCTTTCTTT. This codes for CASSPWGARNTEAFF.

This sequence joins TRBV7-2 and TRBJ1-1, with 8 bases fitting TRBD1. The CDR3 loop spans 14 amino acids. Trimming removed 5 bases from V and 6 bases from J; junction bases left unmatched: 8. Germline V gives CDR1 SGHTA, CDR2 FQGNSA. CDR3 sequence reads: CASSPVQGGPEAFF. The CDR3 nucleotides read TGTGCCAGCAGCCCAGTACAGGGGGGGCCTGAAGCTTTCTTT.

The CDR3: CASSVAELSTDTQYF. CDR3 DNA: TGTGCCAGCAGCGTAGCGGAACTTAGCACAGATACGCAGTATTTT. V gene TRBV11-3 combines with J gene TRBJ2-3; D perhaps matches TRBD2 (6 bases). The CDR3 sequence is 15 residues long. Germline V gene lookup returns CDR1 SGHNT and CDR2 YENEEA. Trimming left V 5 bases short and J 0 bases short, with 12 bases between.